The 19 T cell receptor beta chains in this list originate from one sample, sequenced in a study of immune evolution from preneoplasia to lung adenocarcinoma. Produced via immunoSEQ multiplex PCR; TCRdb's table is partial and in-frame only. The data contain fewer than 9,000 clones, roughly 80% of them singletons. The source material was FFPE adjacent normal lung tissue. The origin of the receptors is a person aged 60-79 years with lung adenocarcinoma.

The V and J genes are TRBV18 and TRBJ2-1; D may be TRBD2 (6 bases). Germline CDR1 is KGHSH and CDR2 is LQKENI. Trimming pared 1 base from V and 8 bases from J, leaving 6 bases between. The CDR3 runs to 12 residues. CDR3 protein: CASSPREDEQFF. The CDR3, as DNA: TGTGCCAGCTCACCACGGGAGGATGAGCAGTTCTTC.

This chain links TRBV28 with TRBJ2-7, with a tentative D call TRBD2 (5 bases). The CDR3 is 16 residues long. The ends were cut back, 5 bases at V and 2 bases at J, with 19 bases in the middle. Germline values: CDR1 MDHEN, CDR2 SYDVKM. DNA of the CDR3: TGTGCCAGCAGTCCGGCGGGCGTCAGGTTGCCCTACGAGCAGTACTTC. Translated: CASSPAGVRLPYEQYF.

The chain recombines TRBV9 with TRBJ1-5; TRBD1 is a possible D gene (5 bases). Trimming took 7 bases from V and 4 from J, leaving 12 bases between them. The CDR3 extends over 13 amino acids. Germline CDR1 SGDLS, CDR2 YYNGEE. The CDR3 nucleotides are TGTGCCAGCGGGGGGGAACTAAATCAGCCCCAGCATTTT. This gives the protein CASGGELNQPQHF. The variable domain in full, with the rest retrieved from reference TRBV9 and TRBJ1-5, is DSGVTQTPKHLITATGQRVTLRCSPRSGDLSVYWYQQSLDQGLQFLIQYYNGEERAKGNILERFSAQQFPDLHSELNLSSLELGDSALYFCASGGELNQPQHFGDGTRLSIL.

The rearrangement joins TRBV5-4 to TRBJ2-2, with a tentative D call TRBD2 (5 bases). The CDR3 has 13 residues. Germline V gene data show CDR1 as SGHNT and CDR2 as YYREEE (reference sequence). V lost 3 bases to trimming and J lost 6 bases, with 9 bases between them. The CDR3 region is CASSWELAGELFF. The DNA for the CDR3 is TGTGCCAGCAGCTGGGAGCTAGCCGGGGAGCTGTTTTTT. The entire variable domain, with the rest obtained from reference TRBV5-4 and TRBJ2-2, is as follows: ETGVTQSPTHLIKTRGQQVTLRCSSQSGHNTVSWYQQALGQGPQFIFQYYREEENGRGNFPPRFSGLQFPNYSSELNVNALELDDSALYLCASSWELAGELFFGEGSRLTVL.

The chain carries TRBV28 and TRBJ2-1, with TRBD2 identical over 11 bases. The junction had 6 bases not matched to a gene; V was cut back by 5 bases and J by 3 bases. The CDR3 spans 16 residues. Germline CDR1 reads MDHEN; CDR2 reads SYDVKM. DNA for the CDR3: TGTGCCAGCAGTACAAGACTAGCGGGATTCTACAATGAGCAGTTCTTC. It yields the protein CASSTRLAGFYNEQFF.

This chain joins TRBV28 and TRBJ2-7; perhaps TRBD2 as D (6 bases). The CDR3 is 13 residues long. CDR1 is MDHEN, CDR2 SYDVKM, per germline. Deletions cut 3 bases from V and 5 bases from J, with 11 bases between. CDR3 nucleotides: TGTGCCAGCAGTTTTGTGCGGGGTAACGAGCAGTACTTC. This encodes CASSFVRGNEQYF.

Remarks on this clone: Other DNA sequences within the sample encode an identical CDR3. The genes are TRBV25-1 and TRBJ2-7, with 9 bases lining up with TRBD1. After removal of 4 bases from V and 2 bases from J, the junction contained 6 bases not matched to a gene. The CDR3 length is 15 residues. Germline values: CDR1 MGHDK, CDR2 SYGVNS. CDR3 residues: CASSGFRQGAYEQYV. The CDR3 bases are TGTGCCAGCAGTGGATTCAGACAGGGGGCCTACGAGCAGTACGTC.

The gene calls are TRBV5-4 and TRBJ2-7, with 11 bases matching TRBD1. The CDR3 is 16 residues long. After removal of 3 bases from V and 4 bases from J, the junction contained 9 bases not matched to a gene. Germline V CDR1 and CDR2: SGHNT, YYREEE (reference sequence). CDR3 sequence (DNA): TGTGCCAGCAGCTCCCCAATGCGGGACAGGGGGTACGAGCAGTACTTC. Translating it yields CASSSPMRDRGYEQYF.

The CDR3 protein is CARSPLWTSGSGEQYF. The DNA for the CDR3 is TGTGCCAGATCCCCTTTATGGACTAGCGGGAGTGGAGAGCAGTACTTC. The gene calls are TRBV5-3 and TRBJ2-7, with 13 bases identical to TRBD2. TRBV5-3 is flagged as an ORF with uncertain function. This CDR3 has 16 amino acids. J gave up 7 bases and V 7 bases, and 14 bases lay outside the gene matches.

CDR3 region: CAWSQGTGFYPQHF. The CDR3 DNA reads as TGTGCCTGGAGTCAAGGGACAGGGTTCTATCCCCAGCATTTT. This sequence joins TRBV30 and TRBJ1-5; TRBD1 matches at 9 bases. The V segment lost 2 bases and the J segment 10 bases; nucleotides outside the gene matches: 9. The CDR3 has 14 amino acids. CDR1 is GTSNPN and CDR2 is SVGIG in the germline V gene (reference sequence).

The rearrangement joins TRBV6-1 to TRBJ1-5; D remains unclear. Germline assignment: CDR1 MNHNS and CDR2 SASEGT. There are 15 residues in the CDR3. Trimming removed 4 bases at V and 0 bases at J, with 10 bases between. The CDR3 sequence is CASSGTADSNQPQHF. The CDR3 DNA follows: TGTGCCAGCAGTGGGACGGCCGATAGCAATCAGCCCCAGCATTTT.

The chain has TRBV7-3 and TRBJ2-1, with 7 nucleotides matching TRBD2. This CDR3 is built from 17 residues. Unmatched junction bases numbered 11, after V lost 6 bases and J lost 0 bases. The V gene's germline CDR1 is SGHTA and CDR2 FQGTGA. The CDR3 DNA sequence: TGTGCCAGCAGTCCGATACTAGCGAAAAGCTCCTACAATGAGCAGTTCTTC. Translation gives CASSPILAKSSYNEQFF.

The chain employs TRBV15 and TRBJ2-7; weak D call: TRBD2 (6 bases). CDR1 is LNHNV, CDR2 YYDKDF, per germline (reference sequence). The CDR3 is made up of 14 amino acids. V lost 6 bases, J lost 2 bases, and 14 bases lay in between. CDR3 region: CATSTSRETYEQYF. Written as DNA, the CDR3 is TGTGCCACCAGTACTAGCAGAGAGACCTACGAGCAGTACTTC.

The sample holds one count of this clone. V is TRBV5-1 and J is TRBJ2-7, with TRBD1 matching 12 bases. With V trimmed by 0 bases and J by 0 bases, 4 bases remained unmatched. CDR1 and CDR2 (germline): SGHRS, YFSETQ. The length of the CDR3 is 17 residues. The CDR3 DNA is TGCGCCAGCAGCTTGGACCGGGACAGGGGGCTCTCCTACGAGCAGTACGTC. It is translated as CASSLDRDRGLSYEQYV.

The chain is built from TRBV5-1 and TRBJ2-3; D not resolved. Germline values: CDR1 SGHRS, CDR2 YFSETQ. This CDR3 is 11 amino acids long. V lost 4 bases to trimming and J lost 2 bases, with 2 bases between them. CDR3 bases: TGCGCCAGCAGCGTCACAGATACGCAGTATTTT. Translation gives CASSVTDTQYF.

The genes are TRBV5-1 and TRBJ2-1; the match to TRBD2 covers 14 bases. The CDR3 consists of 16 residues. The ends lost 4 bases at V and 7 bases at J; junction bases unmatched: 7. Germline V gene sequence: CDR1 SGHRS, CDR2 YFSETQ. The CDR3, as DNA: TGCGCCAGCAGCCCGGGGACTAGCGGGAGTTTAAATGAGCAGTTCTTC. Amino acids: CASSPGTSGSLNEQFF.

The rearrangement uses TRBV5-1 and TRBJ2-4; 8 nucleotides agree with TRBD1. The length of the CDR3 is 14 residues. J lost 7 bases, V lost 4 bases, and 7 bases had no gene match. Germline V lookup: CDR1 SGHRS, CDR2 YFSETQ. In DNA form, the CDR3 reads TGCGCCAGCAGCGCCCAGGGGGCGCGGAACATTCAGTACTTC. This translates into CASSAQGARNIQYF. The full variable domain, its missing parts supplied by reference TRBV5-1 and TRBJ2-4, is KAGVTQTPRYLIKTRGQQVTLSCSPISGHRSVSWYQQTPGQGLQFLFEYFSETQRNKGNFPGRFSGRQFSNSRSEMNVSTLELGDSALYLCASSAQGARNIQYFGAGTRLSVL.

This clone has only one observation. This sequence joins TRBV6-5 and TRBJ2-7; perhaps D is TRBD1 or TRBD2 (5 bases each). This CDR3 comprises 14 residues. Between the trimmed V and J ends, which lost 6 bases and 6 bases, there was a span of 18 bases. Germline CDR1 reads MNHEY; CDR2 reads SVGAGI. CDR3 residues: CASRDIARGGEQYV. In DNA form, the CDR3 reads TGTGCCAGCAGGGACATTGCACGTGGGGGCGAGCAGTACGTC.

The CDR3 DNA sequence: TGTGCCAGCTCACCACTCCCGGGACAGGATTATGGCTACACCTTC. The encoded protein is CASSPLPGQDYGYTF. The V call is TRBV18, the J call TRBJ1-2; 8 positions agree with TRBD1. Per germline, CDR1 KGHSH and CDR2 LQKENI. After removal of 1 base from V and 5 bases from J, the junction contained 6 bases not matched to a gene. This CDR3 is 15 amino acids long.